Listed here are 31 T cell receptor beta chains from one sample, sequenced in a study of shared clonotypes between healthy human individuals. It was CD45RO-negative cells, positively selected for CCR7, that made up naive CD8 cells, with terminally differentiated effector memory CD45RA+ cells excluded. This table comes from immunoSEQ multiplex PCR, and its TCRdb copy is limited to in-frame clones, with some not included. This sample carries roughly 2,000,000 clones, around 93% of them seen once, and the ten largest clones take about 1.7%. Sequencing used naive CD8+ T cells from PBMCs. Every receptor here comes from a man younger than 35 in good health. Some clones in this sample may be carry-over from other donors' samples.

With respect to this clone: Other DNA sequences in the same sample also yield this CDR3. The chain employs TRBV12-5 and TRBJ2-7; tentative D call: TRBD2 (6 bases). The germline V and J ends were trimmed by 4 bases and 6 bases, with 7 bases remaining between them. This CDR3 has 11 amino acids. Germline V gene sequence: CDR1 LGHNT, CDR2 FRNRAP. The DNA for the CDR3 is TGTGCTAGTGGTTCCGGGGGCGAGCAGTACTTC. Protein: CASGSGGEQYF.

The chain combines TRBV4-3 with TRBJ2-1, with 12 bases matching TRBD2. J was trimmed by 3 bases and V by 4 bases; bases with no gene match: 1. CDR1 is LGHNA, CDR2 YSLEER, per germline. The length of the CDR3 is 15 residues. In nucleotides, the CDR3 is TGCGCCAGCAGCCTGGGACTAGCGGGCTACAATGAGCAGTTCTTC. This translates into CASSLGLAGYNEQFF.

V and J are TRBV2 and TRBJ2-7; the D is unclear. This CDR3 region has 15 residues. Trimming stripped 4 bases from V and 2 bases from J, with 15 bases between. The germline V gene has CDR1 SNHLY and CDR2 FYNNEI. The CDR3 coding sequence is TGTGCCAGCAGTGGGAACGGGCAGGCCGCCTACGAGCAGTACTTC. This codes for CASSGNGQAAYEQYF.

The V gene is TRBV11-3, the J gene TRBJ2-3; 7 nucleotides match TRBD1. Germline trimming cut 5 bases from V and 2 bases from J; bases unmatched to any gene: 10. The germline V gene encodes CDR1 SGHNT and CDR2 YENEEA. The CDR3 sequence is 16 residues long. CDR3 bases: TGTGCCAGCAGCCCTCTAGGGACAGAAGACACAGATACGCAGTATTTT. Residues: CASSPLGTEDTDTQYF.

The rearrangement links TRBV7-3 to TRBJ2-1; D gene uncertain. This CDR3 has 13 amino acids. V shed 5 bases and J shed 4 bases, with 9 bases lying between them. Per germline, CDR1 SGHTA and CDR2 FQGTGA. This chain's CDR3 is CASSPKLYNEQFF. CDR3 coding DNA: TGTGCCAGCAGCCCCAAATTGTACAATGAGCAGTTCTTC.

The J gene is TRBJ2-3, the V gene TRBV4-1, with 8 bases aligning to TRBD1. Trimming at V came to 0 bases and at J to 10 bases, leaving 12 bases not matched to a gene. The CDR3 extends over 16 amino acids. In germline, CDR1 is MGHRA, CDR2 YSYEKL. Here the CDR3 reads CASSQDGVTGGQAQYF. CDR3 nucleotides: TGCGCCAGCAGCCAAGATGGGGTAACAGGGGGACAGGCGCAGTATTTT.

This clone was counted once. The chain couples TRBV4-1 to TRBJ2-1; no definite D call. This CDR3 has 13 residues. Germline V lookup: CDR1 MGHRA, CDR2 YSYEKL. The V end lost 3 bases, the J end lost 6 bases, and 9 bases lay between the germline ends. CDR3 region: CASSHPLLNEQFF. CDR3 bases: TGCGCCAGCAGCCACCCACTACTCAATGAGCAGTTCTTC.

On this clone: The same CDR3 arises from other DNA sequences in this sample as well. The CDR3 protein is CASSIRQGTYEQYF. CDR3 nucleotides: TGTGCCAGTAGTATTAGACAGGGCACCTACGAGCAGTACTTC. The V and J genes are TRBV19 and TRBJ2-7; 7 bases map to TRBD1. The CDR3 loop spans 14 amino acids. Germline lookup yields CDR1 LNHDA and CDR2 SQIVND (reference sequence). The junction had 4 bases not matched to a gene; V was cut back by 3 bases and J by 2 bases.

This rearrangement joins TRBV4-3 to TRBJ2-7, with D maybe TRBD1 (5 bases). Per the germline V gene, CDR1 is LGHNA and CDR2 is YSLEER. V lost 0 bases, J lost 3 bases, and 9 bases lay in between. This CDR3 comprises 14 residues. The CDR3 region has the DNA TGCGCCAGCAGCCAAGAATGGCAGGGCTACGAGCAGTACTTC. This codes for CASSQEWQGYEQYF.

This clone was observed a single time. The V call is TRBV5-1, the J call TRBJ2-1; the D gene is possibly TRBD1 (6 bases). From germline, CDR1 is SGHRS and CDR2 YFSETQ. The CDR3 has 13 amino acids. Trimming left V 0 bases short and J 10 bases short, with 11 bases between. The CDR3 nucleotides are TGCGCCAGCAGCTTGGATATAAGGGGGGAGCAGTTCTTC. Translating gives CASSLDIRGEQFF.

This sequence joins TRBV9 and TRBJ2-3, with 9 bases fitting TRBD1. Trimming cost V 3 bases and J 4 bases; bases outside gene matches: 12. The length of the CDR3 is 17 residues. CDR1 and CDR2 from the germline V gene are SGDLS and YYNGEE. The CDR3 here is CASSGGPKGQGSDTQYF. Here the CDR3 DNA reads TGTGCCAGCAGCGGGGGTCCTAAGGGACAGGGCTCAGATACGCAGTATTTT. The full variable domain, with the rest looked up from reference TRBV9 and TRBJ2-3, is DSGVTQTPKHLITATGQRVTLRCSPRSGDLSVYWYQQSLDQGLQFLIQYYNGEERAKGNILERFSAQQFPDLHSELNLSSLELGDSALYFCASSGGPKGQGSDTQYFGPGTRLTVL.

The chain employs TRBV12-5 and TRBJ2-2; D remains ambiguous. CDR1 LGHNT and CDR2 FRNRAP come from the germline V gene. V was clipped by 3 bases and J by 8 bases, with 10 bases between them. This CDR3 region has 13 residues. The CDR3 DNA reads TGTGCTAGTGGTTTCCAATCCCCGGGGGAGCTGTTTTTT. It codes for CASGFQSPGELFF.

The chain combines TRBV6-5 with TRBJ2-5, with a tentative D call TRBD2 (6 bases). Germline-derived CDR1 and CDR2 are MNHEY and SVGAGI. V shed 6 bases and J shed 1 base, with 12 bases lying between them. The CDR3 is 14 amino acids. The CDR3 DNA reads as TGTGCCAGCAGGCCTGACGGGAGCCAAGAGACCCAGTACTTC. The encoded protein is CASRPDGSQETQYF.

This chain connects TRBV7-9 to TRBJ2-1, with TRBD2 identical over 9 bases. Looked up from germline, CDR1 is SEHNR and CDR2 is FQNEAQ (reference sequence). V gave up 5 bases and J gave up 5 bases; unmatched junction bases: 4. The CDR3 extends over 14 amino acids. The CDR3 DNA sequence: TGTGCCAGCAGCGAGGGACTAGCTCACAATGAGCAGTTCTTC. This encodes CASSEGLAHNEQFF.

The rearrangement links TRBV29-1 to TRBJ2-6; TRBD1 matches at 11 bases. CDR3 length: 20 amino acids. The germline gives CDR1 SQVTM, CDR2 ANQGSEA. The J segment lost 0 bases and the V segment lost 3 bases, leaving 13 bases of the junction unmatched. CDR3 DNA: TGCAGCGTTGATCAGGCTGGGGACAGGGGGTTAAGCTCTGGGGCCAACGTCCTGACTTTC. Its protein is CSVDQAGDRGLSSGANVLTF.

This chain joins TRBV4-1 and TRBJ2-5; a possible D gene is TRBD1 (5 bases). Germline loops: CDR1 MGHRA, CDR2 YSYEKL. Trimming shortened V by 4 bases and J by 5 bases, and 14 bases separated the two germline ends. This CDR3 region has 14 residues. The CDR3 DNA reads TGCGCCAGCAGCCTAGCAGGGTATGTGGAGACCCAGTACTTC. Residues: CASSLAGYVETQYF.

The chain links TRBV13 to TRBJ2-5; 10 nucleotides line up with TRBD2. The CDR3 length is 14 residues. V lost 6 bases and J lost 5; bases outside the gene matches: 6. The germline gives CDR1 PRHDT, CDR2 FYEKMQ (reference sequence). Here the CDR3 reads CASSSSGRLETQYF. CDR3 coding DNA: TGTGCCAGCAGTTCTAGCGGGAGATTGGAGACCCAGTACTTC.

The V call is TRBV7-9, the J call TRBJ2-7; 7 bases fit TRBD1. CDR1 and CDR2 (germline): SEHNR, FQNEAQ (reference sequence). This CDR3 has 14 residues. J lost 1 base, V lost 5 bases, and 5 bases had no gene match. CDR3 sequence reads: CASSPGQVSYEQYF. The DNA for the CDR3 is TGTGCCAGCAGCCCCGGACAGGTATCCTACGAGCAGTACTTC.

A remark on this clone: The sample carries other DNA sequences with the same CDR3. The chain employs TRBV6-5 and TRBJ2-5; TRBD1 is a possible D gene (6 bases). The CDR3 contains 13 residues. CDR1 and CDR2 from the germline V gene are MNHEY and SVGAGI. The ends were cut back, 6 bases at V and 2 bases at J, with 10 bases in the middle. This CDR3 reads CASSRGQQETQYF. The CDR3 DNA is TGTGCCAGCAGCCGTGGACAGCAAGAGACCCAGTACTTC.

The chain employs TRBV5-6 and TRBJ2-5; TRBD2 aligns across 9 bases. V lost 4 bases to trimming and J lost 2 bases; unmatched junction nucleotides: 15. CDR3 size: 18 residues. Germline CDR1 is SGHDT and CDR2 is YYEEEE. The CDR3 spells CASSLGRGSGSRQETQYF. CDR3 bases: TGTGCCAGCAGCCTTGGAAGGGGTAGCGGGAGTAGGCAAGAGACCCAGTACTTC.

The chain uses TRBV7-7 and TRBJ2-1; 7 bases map to TRBD1. V was pared by 1 base and J by 8 bases, with 8 bases of the junction left unmatched. CDR1 SSHAT and CDR2 FNYEAQ come from the germline V gene (reference sequence). CDR3 length: 15 amino acids. CDR3 bases: TGTGCCAGCAGCTTAGGACAGGGTGGAGGCCATGAGCAGTTCTTC. Residues: CASSLGQGGGHEQFF.

The CDR3 DNA reads as TGTGCCAGCAGTTTCAGGGCAGCTATGAACACTGAAGCTTTCTTT. It codes for CASSFRAAMNTEAFF. The J gene is TRBJ1-1, the V gene TRBV28; possible D gene TRBD1, 5 bases. Germline V lookup: CDR1 MDHEN, CDR2 SYDVKM. Deletions cut 3 bases from V and 0 bases from J, with 11 bases between. This CDR3 comprises 15 residues.

The chain is built from TRBV29-1 and TRBJ2-1, with TRBD1 as a possible D gene (6 bases). There are 17 residues in the CDR3. V was pared by 0 bases and J by 7 bases, with 22 bases between. The germline V gene encodes CDR1 SQVTM and CDR2 ANQGSEA. In DNA, the CDR3 is TGCAGCGTTGAAGATCTGAGGGGGTTAGACACACAAAATGAGCAGTTCTTC. Its translation: CSVEDLRGLDTQNEQFF.

As to this clone: Other DNA sequences from this sample encode an identical CDR3 as well. The chain combines TRBV27 with TRBJ2-1; tentatively, D is TRBD2 (5 bases). The V end was cut by 6 bases, the J end by 4 bases, with 10 bases between. The V gene's germline CDR1 is MNHEY and CDR2 SMNVEV (reference sequence). The CDR3 length is 13 residues. The CDR3 DNA is TGTGCCAGCAGCGCGGGCCAATACAATGAGCAGTTCTTC. Translating gives CASSAGQYNEQFF.

The chain has TRBV19 and TRBJ2-7; unclear D gene. The V gene's germline CDR1 is LNHDA and CDR2 SQIVND (reference sequence). This CDR3 contains 14 residues. The ends were cut back, 2 bases at V and 2 bases at J, with 10 bases in the middle. The CDR3 nucleotides are TGTGCCAGTAGTATACGGCACAGAGCCTACGAGCAGTACTTC. This gives the protein CASSIRHRAYEQYF.

The chain uses TRBV2 and TRBJ1-5; possibly TRBD1 for D (5 bases). The CDR3 covers 13 residues. The V gene's germline CDR1 is SNHLY and CDR2 FYNNEI. V was shortened by 7 bases and J by 3 bases, with 10 bases between the two germline ends. CDR3 bases: TGTGCCAGCACCCTGACAGTCAATCAGCCCCAGCATTTT. This encodes CASTLTVNQPQHF.

V is TRBV5-1 and J is TRBJ2-3, with 9 bases matching TRBD1. V lost 5 bases, J lost 6 bases, and 13 bases stayed unmatched. Germline-derived CDR1 and CDR2 are SGHRS and YFSETQ. The CDR3 runs to 16 residues. The CDR3 region has the DNA TGCGCCAGCAGGGGTGGTCCGGGACAGGGTTCCGATACGCAGTATTTT. This encodes CASRGGPGQGSDTQYF.

V gene TRBV10-3 combines with J gene TRBJ2-2, with no clear D. The CDR3 contains 13 residues. The V end lost 6 bases, the J end lost 3 bases, and 8 bases lay between the germline ends. CDR1 is ENHRY and CDR2 is SYGVKD in the germline V gene. In DNA, the CDR3 is TGTGCCATCAGCAGTCCGGACACCGGGGAGCTGTTTTTT. Translation: CAISSPDTGELFF.

The CDR3 nucleotides are TGTGCCAGCAGTTCCCGCCTGGACTATGGCTACACCTTC. This sequence encodes CASSSRLDYGYTF. The rearrangement links TRBV27 to TRBJ1-2, with D unclear. CDR1 is MNHEY, CDR2 SMNVEV, per germline (reference sequence). This CDR3 is 13 amino acids long. V was cut by 4 bases and J by 3 bases, with 9 bases left in between.

This clone appeared a few times. V and J are TRBV4-1 and TRBJ1-1; D unresolved. The CDR3 has 13 residues. V was clipped by 4 bases and J by 5 bases, with 11 bases between them. Per germline, CDR1 MGHRA and CDR2 YSYEKL. The chain's CDR3 is CASSLRAGTEAFF. In DNA form, the CDR3 reads TGCGCCAGCAGCCTAAGGGCAGGAACTGAAGCTTTCTTT.

CDR3 sequence: CASRPGIGETQYF. The DNA for the CDR3 is TGTGCCAGCCGACCCGGGATTGGAGAGACCCAGTACTTC. The rearrangement links TRBV2 to TRBJ2-5; TRBD2 might be the D (5 bases). The CDR3 has 13 residues. Looked up from germline, CDR1 is SNHLY and CDR2 is FYNNEI. Trimming removed 8 bases from V and 4 bases from J, with 14 bases in between.